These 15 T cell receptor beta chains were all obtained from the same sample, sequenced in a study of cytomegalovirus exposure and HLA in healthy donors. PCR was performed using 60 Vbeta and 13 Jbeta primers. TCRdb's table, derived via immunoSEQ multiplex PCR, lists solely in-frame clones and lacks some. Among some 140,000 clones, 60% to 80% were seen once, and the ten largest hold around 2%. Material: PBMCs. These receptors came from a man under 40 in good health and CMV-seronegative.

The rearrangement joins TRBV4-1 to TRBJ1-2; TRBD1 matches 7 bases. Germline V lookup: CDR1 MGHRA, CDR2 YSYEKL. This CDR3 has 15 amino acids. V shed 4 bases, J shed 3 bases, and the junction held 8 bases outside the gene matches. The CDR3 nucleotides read TGCGCCAGCAGCCGCTCGACAGGGTATGACTATGGCTACACCTTC. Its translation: CASSRSTGYDYGYTF.

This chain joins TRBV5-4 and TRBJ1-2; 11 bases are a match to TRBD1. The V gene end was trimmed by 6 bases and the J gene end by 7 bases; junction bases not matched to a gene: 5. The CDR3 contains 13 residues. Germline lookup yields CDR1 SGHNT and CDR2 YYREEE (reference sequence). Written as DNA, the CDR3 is TGTGCCAGCACCAGGACAGGGGGCACTGGCTACACCTTC. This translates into CASTRTGGTGYTF. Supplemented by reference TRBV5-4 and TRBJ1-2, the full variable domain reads ETGVTQSPTHLIKTRGQQVTLRCSSQSGHNTVSWYQQALGQGPQFIFQYYREEENGRGNFPPRFSGLQFPNYSSELNVNALELDDSALYLCASTRTGGTGYTFGSGTRLTVV.

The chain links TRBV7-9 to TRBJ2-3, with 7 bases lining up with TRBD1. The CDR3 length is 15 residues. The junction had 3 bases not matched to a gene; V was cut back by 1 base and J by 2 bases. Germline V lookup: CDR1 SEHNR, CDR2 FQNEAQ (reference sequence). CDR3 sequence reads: CASSLVQGSTDTQYF. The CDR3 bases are TGTGCCAGCAGCTTAGTACAGGGGTCCACAGATACGCAGTATTTT.

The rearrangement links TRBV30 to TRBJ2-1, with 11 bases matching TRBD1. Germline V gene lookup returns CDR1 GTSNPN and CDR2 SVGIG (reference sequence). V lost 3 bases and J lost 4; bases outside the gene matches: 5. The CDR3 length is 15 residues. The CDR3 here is CAWRGQGARYNEQFF. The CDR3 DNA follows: TGTGCCTGGAGAGGACAGGGGGCGAGGTACAATGAGCAGTTCTTC.

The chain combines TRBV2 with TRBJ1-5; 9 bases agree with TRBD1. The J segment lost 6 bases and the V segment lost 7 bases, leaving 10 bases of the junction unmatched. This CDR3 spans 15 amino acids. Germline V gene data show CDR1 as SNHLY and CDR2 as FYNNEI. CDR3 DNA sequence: TGTGCCAGCACCGGGACAGGGAGAGGTGCTCAGCCCCAGCATTTT. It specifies CASTGTGRGAQPQHF.

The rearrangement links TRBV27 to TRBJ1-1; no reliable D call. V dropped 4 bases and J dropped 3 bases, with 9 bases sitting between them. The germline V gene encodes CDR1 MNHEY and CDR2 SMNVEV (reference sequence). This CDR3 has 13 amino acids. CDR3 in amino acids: CASSSLLYTEAFF. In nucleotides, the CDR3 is TGTGCCAGCAGTTCCCTGCTATACACTGAAGCTTTCTTT.

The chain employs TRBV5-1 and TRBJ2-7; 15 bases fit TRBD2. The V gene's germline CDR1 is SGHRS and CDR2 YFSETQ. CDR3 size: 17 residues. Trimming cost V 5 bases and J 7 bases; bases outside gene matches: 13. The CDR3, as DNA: TGCGCCAGCAGAACCCCAGGACTAGCGGGAGGGCCGAGGGAGCAGTACTTC. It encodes CASRTPGLAGGPREQYF.

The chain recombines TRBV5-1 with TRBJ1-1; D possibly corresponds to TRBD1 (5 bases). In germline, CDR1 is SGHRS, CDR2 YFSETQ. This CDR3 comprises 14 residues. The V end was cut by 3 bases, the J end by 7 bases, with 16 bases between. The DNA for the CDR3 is TGCGCCAGCAGCTCGATGGGGGGGACCGGTGAAGCTTTCTTT. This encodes CASSSMGGTGEAFF.

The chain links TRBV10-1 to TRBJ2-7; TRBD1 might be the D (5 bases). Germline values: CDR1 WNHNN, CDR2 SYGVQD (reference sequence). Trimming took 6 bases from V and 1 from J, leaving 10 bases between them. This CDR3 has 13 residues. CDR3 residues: CASSRPGSYEQYF. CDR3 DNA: TGCGCCAGCAGCCGGCCAGGGTCCTACGAGCAGTACTTC.

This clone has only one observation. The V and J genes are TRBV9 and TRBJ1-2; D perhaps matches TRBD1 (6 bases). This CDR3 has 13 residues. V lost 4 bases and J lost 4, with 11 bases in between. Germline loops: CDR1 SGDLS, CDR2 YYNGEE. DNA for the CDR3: TGTGCCAGCAGCCCCGGGACACGCTATGGCTACACCTTC. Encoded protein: CASSPGTRYGYTF. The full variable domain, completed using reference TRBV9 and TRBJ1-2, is DSGVTQTPKHLITATGQRVTLRCSPRSGDLSVYWYQQSLDQGLQFLIQYYNGEERAKGNILERFSAQQFPDLHSELNLSSLELGDSALYFCASSPGTRYGYTFGSGTRLTVV.

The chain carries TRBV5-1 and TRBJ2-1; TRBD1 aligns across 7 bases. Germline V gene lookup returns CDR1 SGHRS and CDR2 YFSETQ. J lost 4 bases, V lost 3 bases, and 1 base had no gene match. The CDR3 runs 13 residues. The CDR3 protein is CASSWDSYNEQFF. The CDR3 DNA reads TGCGCCAGCAGCTGGGACAGTTACAATGAGCAGTTCTTC.

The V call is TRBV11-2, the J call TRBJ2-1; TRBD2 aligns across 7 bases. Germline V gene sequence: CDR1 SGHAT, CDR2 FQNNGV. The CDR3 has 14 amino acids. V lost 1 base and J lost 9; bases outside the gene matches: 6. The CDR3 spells CASSLVGGDGEQFF. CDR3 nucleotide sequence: TGTGCCAGCAGCTTAGTTGGGGGGGATGGTGAGCAGTTCTTC.

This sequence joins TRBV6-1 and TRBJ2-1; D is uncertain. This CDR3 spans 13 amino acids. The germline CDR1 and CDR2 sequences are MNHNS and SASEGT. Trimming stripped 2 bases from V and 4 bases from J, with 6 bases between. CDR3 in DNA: TGTGCCAGCAGTGAACTACCGTACAATGAGCAGTTCTTC. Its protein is CASSELPYNEQFF.

CDR3 loop: CASSESTDTQYF. CDR3 in DNA: TGTGCCAGCAGTGAGAGCACAGATACGCAGTATTTT. The chain couples TRBV27 to TRBJ2-3, with D unclear. The ends were cut back, 5 bases at V and 0 bases at J, with 3 bases in the middle. CDR1 and CDR2 from the germline V gene are MNHEY and SMNVEV (reference sequence). The length of the CDR3 is 12 residues.

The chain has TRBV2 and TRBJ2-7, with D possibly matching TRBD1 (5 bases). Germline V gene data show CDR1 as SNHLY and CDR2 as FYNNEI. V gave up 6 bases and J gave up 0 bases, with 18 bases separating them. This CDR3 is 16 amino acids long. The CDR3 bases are TGTGCCAGCAGGAAAGATAGGGGCGAGCTCTCCTACGAGCAGTACTTC. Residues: CASRKDRGELSYEQYF.